Shown below are 2 T cell receptor beta chains from a single sample sequenced in a study of cytomegalovirus exposure and HLA in healthy donors (dated by TCRdb to about 2017). The method behind the library was the immunoSEQ multiplex PCR assay. TCRdb obtained this table from immuneACCESS and retained in-frame rearrangements with V and J assigned. These tables miss some clones; where compared with another copy, unresolved V genes account for less than half of the shortfall, and the remainder is unexplained. This sample gives 100,000 to 150,000 clones in total; 88% of them show up just once. The top ten clones comprise 1.4% to 1.5% of the sample. Sequenced input: PBMCs. Receptors originate from a young man in good health and CMV-seronegative.

This clone appeared once. The rearrangement joins TRBV11-2 to TRBJ2-1; unclear D gene. Trimming pared 6 bases from V and 1 base from J, leaving 22 bases between. Germline V gene lookup returns CDR1 SGHAT and CDR2 FQNNGV. This CDR3 contains 18 residues. CDR3 DNA: TGTGCCAGCAGTCCCGAGGTACCGCAAACGCGGTCCTACAATGAGCAGTTCTTC. It specifies CASSPEVPQTRSYNEQFF.

This clone was seen once. V is TRBV2 and J is TRBJ2-3; 7 nucleotides match TRBD2. The CDR3 has 15 residues. With V trimmed by 6 bases and J by 6 bases, 12 bases remained unmatched. Germline V gene sequence: CDR1 SNHLY, CDR2 FYNNEI. This CDR3 reads CASSKLVGGVDTQYF. The CDR3 DNA follows: TGTGCCAGCAGCAAATTGGTGGGGGGGGTGGATACGCAGTATTTT.